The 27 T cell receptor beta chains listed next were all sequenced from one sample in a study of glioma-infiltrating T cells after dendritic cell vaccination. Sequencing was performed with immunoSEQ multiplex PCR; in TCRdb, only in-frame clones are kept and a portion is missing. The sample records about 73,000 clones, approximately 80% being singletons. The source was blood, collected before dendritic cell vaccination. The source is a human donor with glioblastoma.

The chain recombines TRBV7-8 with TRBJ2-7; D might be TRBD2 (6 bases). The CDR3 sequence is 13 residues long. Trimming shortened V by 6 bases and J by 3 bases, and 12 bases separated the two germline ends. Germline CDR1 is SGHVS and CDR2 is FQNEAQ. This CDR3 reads CASRGGGVYEQYV. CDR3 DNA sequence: TGTGCCAGCAGGGGGGGTGGTGTCTACGAGCAGTACGTC.

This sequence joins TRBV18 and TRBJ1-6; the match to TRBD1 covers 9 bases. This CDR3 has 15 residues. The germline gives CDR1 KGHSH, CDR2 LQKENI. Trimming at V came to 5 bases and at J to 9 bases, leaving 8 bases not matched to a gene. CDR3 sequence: CASSEDRGLGSPLHF. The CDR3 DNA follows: TGTGCCAGCTCAGAGGACAGGGGTTTGGGTTCACCCCTCCACTTT.

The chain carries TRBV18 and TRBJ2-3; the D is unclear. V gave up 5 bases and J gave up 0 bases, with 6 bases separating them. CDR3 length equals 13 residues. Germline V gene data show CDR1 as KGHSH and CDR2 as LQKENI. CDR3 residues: CASSSTSTDTQYF. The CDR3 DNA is TGTGCCAGCTCATCTACTAGCACAGATACGCAGTATTTT.

The CDR3 spells CASSLQRQGYTDTQYF. The DNA for the CDR3 is TGTGCCAGCAGTCTACAACGACAGGGATACACAGATACGCAGTATTTT. J is TRBJ2-3 and V is TRBV27; 7 positions agree with TRBD1. CDR1 is MNHEY and CDR2 is SMNVEV in the germline V gene (reference sequence). This CDR3 comprises 16 residues. V gave up 5 bases and J gave up 2 bases; unmatched junction bases: 10.

The DNA of the CDR3 is TGTGCCAGCAGTGCCACCAGGGGTAATTCACCCCTCCACTTT. Its translation: CASSATRGNSPLHF. The chain has TRBV6-1 and TRBJ1-6; a possible D gene is TRBD1 (6 bases). From germline, CDR1 is MNHNS and CDR2 SASEGT. The CDR3 is 14 residues long. V lost 4 bases and J lost 6, with 10 bases in between.

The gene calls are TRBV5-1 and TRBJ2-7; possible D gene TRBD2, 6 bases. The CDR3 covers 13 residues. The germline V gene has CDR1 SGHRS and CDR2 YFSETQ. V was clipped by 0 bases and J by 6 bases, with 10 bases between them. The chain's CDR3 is CASSLVLAGEQYF. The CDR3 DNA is TGCGCCAGCAGCTTGGTACTAGCTGGCGAGCAGTACTTC.

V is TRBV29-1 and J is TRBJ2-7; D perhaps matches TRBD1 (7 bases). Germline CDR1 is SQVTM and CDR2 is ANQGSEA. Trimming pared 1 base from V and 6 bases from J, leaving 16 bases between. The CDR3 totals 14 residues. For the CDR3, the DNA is TGCAGCGTTGAAGTTGTGATCAGGGGGGCCGAGCAGTACTTC. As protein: CSVEVVIRGAEQYF.

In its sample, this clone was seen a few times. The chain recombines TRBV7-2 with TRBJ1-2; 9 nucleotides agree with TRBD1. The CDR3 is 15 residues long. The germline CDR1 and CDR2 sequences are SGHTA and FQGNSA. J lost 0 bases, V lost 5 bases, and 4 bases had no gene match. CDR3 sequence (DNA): TGTGCCAGCAGCCCAAGACAGGGGGCTAACTATGGCTACACCTTC. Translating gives CASSPRQGANYGYTF.

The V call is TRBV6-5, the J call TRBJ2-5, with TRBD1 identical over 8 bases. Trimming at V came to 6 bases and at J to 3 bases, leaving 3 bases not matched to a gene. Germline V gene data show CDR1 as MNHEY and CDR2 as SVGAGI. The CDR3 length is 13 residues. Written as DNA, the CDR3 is TGTGCCAGCAGGTCGGGACAGGAAGAGACCCAGTACTTC. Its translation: CASRSGQEETQYF.

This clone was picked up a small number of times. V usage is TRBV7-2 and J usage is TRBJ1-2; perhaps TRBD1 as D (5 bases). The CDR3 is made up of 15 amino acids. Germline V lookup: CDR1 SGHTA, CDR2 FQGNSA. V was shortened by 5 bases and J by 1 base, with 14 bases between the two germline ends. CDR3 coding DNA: TGTGCCAGCAGCCCGTGGGTGGGGGGTAACTATGGCTACACCTTC. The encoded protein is CASSPWVGGNYGYTF.

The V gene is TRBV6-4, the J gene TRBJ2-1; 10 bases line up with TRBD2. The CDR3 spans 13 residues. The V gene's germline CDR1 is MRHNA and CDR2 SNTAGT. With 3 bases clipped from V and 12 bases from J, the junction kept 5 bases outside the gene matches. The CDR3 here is CASSEGASGRQFF. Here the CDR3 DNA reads TGTGCCAGCAGTGAGGGGGCTAGCGGGAGGCAGTTCTTC.

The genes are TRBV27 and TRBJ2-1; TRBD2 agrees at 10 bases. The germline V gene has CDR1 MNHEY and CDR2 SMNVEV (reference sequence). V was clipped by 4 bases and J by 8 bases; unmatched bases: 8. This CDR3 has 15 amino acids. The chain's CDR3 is CASSSQRGGRDEQFF. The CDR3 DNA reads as TGTGCCAGCAGTTCCCAGCGGGGGGGCAGAGATGAGCAGTTCTTC.

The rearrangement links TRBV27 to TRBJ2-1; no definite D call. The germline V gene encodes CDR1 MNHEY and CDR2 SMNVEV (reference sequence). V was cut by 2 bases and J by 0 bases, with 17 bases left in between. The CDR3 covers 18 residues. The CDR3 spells CASSLPPVSASSYNEQFF. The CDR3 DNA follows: TGTGCCAGCAGTTTACCACCCGTGAGCGCCAGCTCCTACAATGAGCAGTTCTTC.

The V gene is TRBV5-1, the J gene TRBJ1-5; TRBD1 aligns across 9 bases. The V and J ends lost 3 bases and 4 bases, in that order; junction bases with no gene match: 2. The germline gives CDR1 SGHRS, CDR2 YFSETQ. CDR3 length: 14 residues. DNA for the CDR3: TGCGCCAGCAGCTCAGGACAGGGGAATCAGCCCCAGCATTTT. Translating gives CASSSGQGNQPQHF. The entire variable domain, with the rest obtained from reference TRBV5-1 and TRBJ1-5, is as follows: KAGVTQTPRYLIKTRGQQVTLSCSPISGHRSVSWYQQTPGQGLQFLFEYFSETQRNKGNFPGRFSGRQFSNSRSEMNVSTLELGDSALYLCASSSGQGNQPQHFGDGTRLSIL.

This CDR3 is CASSTGATNEKLFF. The CDR3 DNA follows: TGCGCCAGCAGCACAGGGGCAACTAATGAAAAACTGTTTTTT. The V gene is TRBV10-1, the J gene TRBJ1-4; 7 bases map to TRBD1. V lost 6 bases and J lost 0; bases outside the gene matches: 1. The CDR3 has 14 residues. From germline, CDR1 is WNHNN and CDR2 SYGVQD (reference sequence).

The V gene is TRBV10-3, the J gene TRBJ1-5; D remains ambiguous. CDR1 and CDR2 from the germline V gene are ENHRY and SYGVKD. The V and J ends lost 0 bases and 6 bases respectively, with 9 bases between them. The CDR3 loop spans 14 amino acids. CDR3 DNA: TGTGCCATCAGTGAGTCGAGGGTATCTCAGCCCCAGCATTTT. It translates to CAISESRVSQPQHF.

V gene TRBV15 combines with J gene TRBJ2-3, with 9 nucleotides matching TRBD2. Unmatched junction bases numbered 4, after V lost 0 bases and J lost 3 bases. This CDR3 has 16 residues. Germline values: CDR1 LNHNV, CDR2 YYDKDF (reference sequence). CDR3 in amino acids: CATSRDQAGGTDTQYF. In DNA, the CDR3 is TGTGCCACCAGCAGAGATCAAGCGGGGGGAACAGATACGCAGTATTTT.

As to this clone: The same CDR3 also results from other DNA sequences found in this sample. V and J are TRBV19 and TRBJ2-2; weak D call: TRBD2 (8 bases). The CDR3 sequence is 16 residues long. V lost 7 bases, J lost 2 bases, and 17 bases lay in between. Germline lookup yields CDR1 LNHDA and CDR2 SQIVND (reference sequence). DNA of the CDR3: TGTGCCAGTATCCCGGGAGGGACAGTAAACACCGGGGAGCTGTTTTTT. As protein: CASIPGGTVNTGELFF. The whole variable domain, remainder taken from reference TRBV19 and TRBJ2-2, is DGGITQSPKYLFRKEGQNVTLSCEQNLNHDAMYWYRQDPGQGLRLIYYSQIVNDFQKGDIAEGYSVSREKKESFPLTVTSAQKNPTAFYLCASIPGGTVNTGELFFGEGSRLTVL.

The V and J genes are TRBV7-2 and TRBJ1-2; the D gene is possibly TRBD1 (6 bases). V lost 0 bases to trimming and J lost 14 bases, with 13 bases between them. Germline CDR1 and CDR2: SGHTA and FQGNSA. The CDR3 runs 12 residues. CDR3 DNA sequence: TGTGCCAGCAGCTTAGCGCAGGGGTCGAGTACCTTC. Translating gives CASSLAQGSSTF.

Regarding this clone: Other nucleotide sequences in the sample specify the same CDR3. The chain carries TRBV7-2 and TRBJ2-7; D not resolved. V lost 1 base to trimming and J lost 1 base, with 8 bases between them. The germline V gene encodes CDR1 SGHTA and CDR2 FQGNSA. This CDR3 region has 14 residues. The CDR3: CASSLGPGSYEQYF. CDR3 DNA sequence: TGTGCCAGCAGCTTAGGGCCCGGGTCCTACGAGCAGTACTTC.

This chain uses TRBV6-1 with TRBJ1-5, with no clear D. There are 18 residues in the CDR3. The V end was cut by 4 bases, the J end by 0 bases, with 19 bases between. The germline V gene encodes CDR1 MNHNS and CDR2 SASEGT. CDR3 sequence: CASSAYAVSSGSNQPQHF. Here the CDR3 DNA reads TGTGCCAGCAGTGCCTACGCTGTAAGCTCAGGTAGCAATCAGCCCCAGCATTTT.

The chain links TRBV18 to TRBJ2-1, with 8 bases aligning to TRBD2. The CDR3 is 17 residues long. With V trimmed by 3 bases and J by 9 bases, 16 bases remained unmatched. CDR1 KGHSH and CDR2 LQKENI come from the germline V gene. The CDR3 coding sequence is TGTGCCAGCTCACCGAGAGGAGTGACGGGAGGGCCAGGTGAGCAGTTCTTC. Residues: CASSPRGVTGGPGEQFF.

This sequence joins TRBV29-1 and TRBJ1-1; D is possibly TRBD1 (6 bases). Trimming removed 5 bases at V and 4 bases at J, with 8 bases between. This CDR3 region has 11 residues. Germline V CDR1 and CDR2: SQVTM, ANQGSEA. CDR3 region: CSVSGVTEAFF. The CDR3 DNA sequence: TGCAGCGTTTCAGGGGTCACTGAAGCTTTCTTT.

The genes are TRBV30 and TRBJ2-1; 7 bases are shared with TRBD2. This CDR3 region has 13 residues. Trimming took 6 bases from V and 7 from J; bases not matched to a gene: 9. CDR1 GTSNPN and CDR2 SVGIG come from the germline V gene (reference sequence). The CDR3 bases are TGTGCCTGCGCTAGCGGACGAGGGAATGAGCAGTTCTTC. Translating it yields CACASGRGNEQFF.

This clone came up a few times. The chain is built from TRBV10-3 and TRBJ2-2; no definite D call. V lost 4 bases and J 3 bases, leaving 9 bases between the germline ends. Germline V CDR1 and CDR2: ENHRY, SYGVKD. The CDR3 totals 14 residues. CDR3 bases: TGTGCCATCAGTGGCCGAAGAGACACCGGGGAGCTGTTTTTT. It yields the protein CAISGRRDTGELFF.

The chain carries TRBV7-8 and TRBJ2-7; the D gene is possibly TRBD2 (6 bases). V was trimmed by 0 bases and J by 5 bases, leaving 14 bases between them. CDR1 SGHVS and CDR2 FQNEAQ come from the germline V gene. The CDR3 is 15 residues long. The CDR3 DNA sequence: TGTGCCAGCAGCTTAGCAGGAGGGAGGAGGAACGAGCAGTACTTC. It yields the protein CASSLAGGRRNEQYF.

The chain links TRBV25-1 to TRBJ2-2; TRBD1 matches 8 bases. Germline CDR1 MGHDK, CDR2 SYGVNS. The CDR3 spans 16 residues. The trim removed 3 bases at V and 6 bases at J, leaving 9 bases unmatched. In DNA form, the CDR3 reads TGTGCCAGCAGTGATGGCGCAGGGGGCGCCCCCGGGGAGCTGTTTTTT. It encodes CASSDGAGGAPGELFF.